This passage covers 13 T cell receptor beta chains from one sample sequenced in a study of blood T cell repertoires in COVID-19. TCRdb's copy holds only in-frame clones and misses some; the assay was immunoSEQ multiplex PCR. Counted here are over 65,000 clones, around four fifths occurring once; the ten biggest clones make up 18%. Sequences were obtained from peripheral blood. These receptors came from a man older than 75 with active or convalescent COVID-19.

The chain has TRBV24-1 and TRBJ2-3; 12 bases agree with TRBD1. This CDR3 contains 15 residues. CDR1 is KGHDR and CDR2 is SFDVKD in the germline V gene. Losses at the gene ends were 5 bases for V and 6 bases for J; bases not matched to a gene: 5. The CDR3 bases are TGTGCCACCAGTGGGGACAGGGGGCTAGGGGATACGCAGTATTTT. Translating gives CATSGDRGLGDTQYF.

Written as DNA, the CDR3 is TGCAGCGTTCGGGTCGGGGGTAACACTGAAGCTTTCTTT. As protein: CSVRVGGNTEAFF. V usage is TRBV29-1 and J usage is TRBJ1-1; the D gene is possibly TRBD1 (5 bases). Germline V gives CDR1 SQVTM, CDR2 ANQGSEA. CDR3 length equals 13 residues. V dropped 5 bases and J dropped 2 bases, with 12 bases sitting between them. Supplemented by reference TRBV29-1 and TRBJ1-1, the full variable domain reads SAVISQKPSRDICQRGTSLTIQCQVDSQVTMMFWYRQQPGQSLTLIATANQGSEATYESGFVIDKFPISRPNLTFSTLTVSNMSPEDSSIYLCSVRVGGNTEAFFGQGTRLTVV.

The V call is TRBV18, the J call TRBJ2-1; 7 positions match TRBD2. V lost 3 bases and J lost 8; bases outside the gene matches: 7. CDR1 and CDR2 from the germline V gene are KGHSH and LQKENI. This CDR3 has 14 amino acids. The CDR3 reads CASSPRTSLDEQFF. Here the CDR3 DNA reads TGTGCCAGCTCACCCCGGACTAGTTTGGATGAGCAGTTCTTC.

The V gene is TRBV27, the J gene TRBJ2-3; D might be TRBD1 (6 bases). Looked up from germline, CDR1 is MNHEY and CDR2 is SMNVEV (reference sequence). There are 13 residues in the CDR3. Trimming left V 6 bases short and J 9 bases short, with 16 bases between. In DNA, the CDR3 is TGTGCCAGCAGGTTACTCAGGGGTCTAACGCAGTATTTT. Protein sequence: CASRLLRGLTQYF.

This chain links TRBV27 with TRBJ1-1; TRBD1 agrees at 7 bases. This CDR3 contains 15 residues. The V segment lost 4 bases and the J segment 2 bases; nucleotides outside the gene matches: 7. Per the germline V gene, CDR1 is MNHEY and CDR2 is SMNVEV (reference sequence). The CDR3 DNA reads TGTGCCAGCAGTTATCTCGACAGGGCCAACACTGAAGCTTTCTTT. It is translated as CASSYLDRANTEAFF.

The CDR3 loop reads CASSSSDEQFF. The CDR3 coding sequence is TGCGCCAGCAGCTCTAGCGATGAGCAGTTCTTC. The gene calls are TRBV5-1 and TRBJ2-1, with D perhaps matching TRBD2 (6 bases). The V gene lost 3 bases and the J gene lost 8 bases, with 6 bases spanning the gap. The CDR3 extends over 11 amino acids. The germline V gene encodes CDR1 SGHRS and CDR2 YFSETQ.

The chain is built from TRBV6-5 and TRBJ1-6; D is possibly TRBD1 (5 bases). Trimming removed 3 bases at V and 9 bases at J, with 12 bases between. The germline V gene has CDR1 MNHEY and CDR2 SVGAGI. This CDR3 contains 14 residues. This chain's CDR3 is CASSYSREGSPLHF. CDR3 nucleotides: TGTGCCAGCAGTTATAGCAGGGAGGGTTCACCCCTCCACTTT.

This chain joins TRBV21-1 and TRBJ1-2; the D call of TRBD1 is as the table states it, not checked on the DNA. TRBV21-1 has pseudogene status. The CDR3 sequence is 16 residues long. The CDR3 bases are TGTGCCAGCAGCATAACTCCAGGAAGGTCACCTTATGGCTACACCTTC. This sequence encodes CASSITPGRSPYGYTF.

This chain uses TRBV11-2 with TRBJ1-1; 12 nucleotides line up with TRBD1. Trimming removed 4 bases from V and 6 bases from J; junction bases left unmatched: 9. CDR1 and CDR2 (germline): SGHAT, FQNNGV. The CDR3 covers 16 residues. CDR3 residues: CASSSPGTGGIAEAFF. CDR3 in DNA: TGTGCCAGCAGCTCCCCCGGGACAGGGGGCATTGCTGAAGCTTTCTTT.

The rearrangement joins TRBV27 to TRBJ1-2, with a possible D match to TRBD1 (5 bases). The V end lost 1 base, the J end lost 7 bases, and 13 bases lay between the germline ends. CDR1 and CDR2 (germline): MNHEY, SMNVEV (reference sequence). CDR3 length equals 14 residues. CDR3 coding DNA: TGTGCCAGCAGTTTATTTTGGGGGGATGGTGGCTACACCTTC. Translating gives CASSLFWGDGGYTF.

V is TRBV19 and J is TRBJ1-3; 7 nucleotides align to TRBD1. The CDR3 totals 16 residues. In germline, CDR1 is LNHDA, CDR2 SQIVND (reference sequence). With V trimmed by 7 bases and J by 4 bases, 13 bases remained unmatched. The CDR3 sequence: CASTNLRGQSGNTIYF. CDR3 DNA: TGTGCCAGTACCAACCTTAGGGGACAGAGCGGAAACACCATATATTTT.

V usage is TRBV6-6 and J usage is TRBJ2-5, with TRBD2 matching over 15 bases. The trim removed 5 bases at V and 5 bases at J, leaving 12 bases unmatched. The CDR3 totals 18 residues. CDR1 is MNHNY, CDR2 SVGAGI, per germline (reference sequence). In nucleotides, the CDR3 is TGTGCCAGCAGTCCCCGTGGACTAGCGGGAGGGAGGAAGGAGACCCAGTACTTC. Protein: CASSPRGLAGGRKETQYF.

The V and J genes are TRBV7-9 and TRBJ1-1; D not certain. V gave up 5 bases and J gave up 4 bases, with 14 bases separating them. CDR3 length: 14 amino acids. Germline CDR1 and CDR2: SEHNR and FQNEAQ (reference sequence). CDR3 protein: CASSPDLDPTEAFF. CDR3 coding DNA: TGTGCCAGCAGCCCAGATCTCGATCCCACTGAAGCTTTCTTT.